A single sample gave rise to the 18 T cell receptor beta chains below, sequenced in a study of control samples from healthy donors and cancer patients. Sequencing used immunoSEQ multiplex PCR; TCRdb keeps in-frame clones, though not all of them. The table shows 95,000 to 150,000 clones, with about 90% occurring only once. Sequencing was performed on blood. The receptors stem from a man between 18 and 29 years old in good health.

The chain carries TRBV5-1 and TRBJ1-2; D is possibly TRBD1 (6 bases). The germline V gene has CDR1 SGHRS and CDR2 YFSETQ. V shed 0 bases and J shed 0 bases, with 9 bases lying between them. CDR3 size: 15 residues. CDR3 bases: TGCGCCAGCAGCTTGGACGGGACAACTAACTATGGCTACACCTTC. Amino acid sequence: CASSLDGTTNYGYTF.

The chain employs TRBV6-5 and TRBJ2-5; 9 bases are shared with TRBD1. Trimming took 10 bases from V and 4 from J; bases not matched to a gene: 13. Germline values: CDR1 MNHEY, CDR2 SVGAGI. This CDR3 has 15 residues. The CDR3 bases are TGTGCCACCGGCCGGGGAACAGGGGGCCTAGAGACCCAGTACTTC. This codes for CATGRGTGGLETQYF.

V usage is TRBV28 and J usage is TRBJ1-2; D remains ambiguous. The CDR3 consists of 14 residues. Germline assignment: CDR1 MDHEN and CDR2 SYDVKM. The CDR3 DNA reads TGTGGCGCACACGGAGGTCGTCCTAACTATGGCTACACCTTC. Amino acids: CGAHGGRPNYGYTF.

The chain links TRBV24-1 to TRBJ2-5, with 7 bases identical to TRBD2. Germline CDR1 KGHDR, CDR2 SFDVKD. The CDR3 extends over 15 amino acids. Germline trimming cut 1 base from V and 0 bases from J; bases unmatched to any gene: 1. The CDR3 region is CATSDFLADQETQYF. CDR3 DNA sequence: TGTGCCACCAGTGATTTTCTAGCGGACCAAGAGACCCAGTACTTC.

J is TRBJ2-6 and V is TRBV19; 7 positions match TRBD1. The V segment lost 10 bases and the J segment 2 bases; nucleotides outside the gene matches: 14. This CDR3 contains 17 residues. Germline CDR1 LNHDA, CDR2 SQIVND (reference sequence). CDR3 bases: TGTGCCACCAGTGGGTGGCAGGGGGTACCTGGGGCCAACGTCCTGACTTTC. Translation: CATSGWQGVPGANVLTF.

To note about this clone: A read error may account for a junction end that differs from germline. The CDR3 coding sequence is TGTGCCAGCGGTTTAGTCGGCGAAGCTTTCTTT. This codes for CASGLVGEAFF. The chain joins TRBV12-3 or TRBV12-4 to TRBJ1-1; D remains unclear. The CDR3 covers 11 residues.

The chain carries TRBV28 and TRBJ2-1; TRBD2 is a possible D gene (5 bases). V was clipped by 6 bases and J by 0 bases, with 15 bases between them. This CDR3 comprises 16 residues. Per the germline V gene, CDR1 is MDHEN and CDR2 is SYDVKM. The CDR3 DNA sequence: TGTGCCAGCAGAATGCAGCGGATAAGCTCCTACAATGAGCAGTTCTTC. Amino acids: CASRMQRISSYNEQFF.

The chain uses TRBV5-1 and TRBJ1-3, with D uncertain. This CDR3 spans 15 amino acids. V was clipped by 1 base and J by 3 bases, with 11 bases between them. Looked up from germline, CDR1 is SGHRS and CDR2 is YFSETQ. The CDR3, as DNA: TGCGCCAGCAGCTTGACCCTGGGAGGTGGAAACACCATATATTTT. This sequence encodes CASSLTLGGGNTIYF.

The chain carries TRBV12-3 or TRBV12-4 and TRBJ2-5; D remains unclear. The CDR3 sequence is 13 residues long. V gave up 3 bases and J gave up 1 base, with 6 bases separating them. CDR3: CASSFRVQETQYF. The CDR3, as DNA: TGTGCCAGCAGTTTTAGGGTCCAAGAGACCCAGTACTTC.

V and J are TRBV18 and TRBJ1-1; D remains ambiguous. Germline values: CDR1 KGHSH, CDR2 LQKENI. The CDR3 has 14 amino acids. Trimming took 3 bases from V and 0 from J, leaving 8 bases between them. The DNA for the CDR3 is TGTGCCAGCTCACCGACTGACCTGAACACTGAAGCTTTCTTT. Translated: CASSPTDLNTEAFF.

The CDR3 reads CATSGRQGDAGDFF. The CDR3 DNA reads as TGTGCCACCAGTGGTCGACAGGGGGATGCGGGAGACTTCTTC. The rearrangement links TRBV24-1 to TRBJ2-1, with TRBD1 identical over 9 bases. Germline V gene lookup returns CDR1 KGHDR and CDR2 SFDVKD. The CDR3 has 14 amino acids. V gave up 5 bases and J gave up 16 bases; unmatched junction bases: 14.

In its sample, this clone was seen once. The V and J genes are TRBV15 and TRBJ1-2; TRBD1 aligns across 11 bases. The ends lost 6 bases at V and 7 bases at J; junction bases unmatched: 1. Per germline, CDR1 LNHNV and CDR2 YYDKDF (reference sequence). CDR3 size: 12 residues. The CDR3 DNA reads as TGTGCCACCAGTGGGACAGGGGGTGGCTACACCTTC. The encoded protein is CATSGTGGGYTF.

V is TRBV18 and J is TRBJ1-3; D unclear. CDR3 length equals 16 residues. Trimming left V 2 bases short and J 0 bases short, with 11 bases between. Germline assignment: CDR1 KGHSH and CDR2 LQKENI. This CDR3 is CASSPNMESSGNTIYF. CDR3 nucleotides: TGTGCCAGCTCACCAAACATGGAGAGCTCTGGAAACACCATATATTTT.

This clone appeared a few times. The V gene is TRBV6-4, the J gene TRBJ2-1; the D gene is possibly TRBD1 (6 bases). Per the germline V gene, CDR1 is MRHNA and CDR2 is SNTAGT. The CDR3 totals 15 residues. Trimming took 4 bases from V and 2 from J, leaving 12 bases between them. CDR3 protein: CASSASGHTYNEQFF. In nucleotides, the CDR3 is TGTGCCAGCAGTGCATCGGGACACACCTACAATGAGCAGTTCTTC.

The chain links TRBV21-1 to TRBJ2-7; the table's D call, TRBD1, was not checked against the DNA. TRBV21-1 is a known pseudogene. CDR3 length: 14 amino acids. The CDR3 bases are TGTGCCAGCAGCAAAGGTTGCAGGGCCTACGAGCAGTACTTC. Protein product: CASSKGCRAYEQYF.

The chain joins TRBV2 to TRBJ1-1, with D uncertain. The CDR3 has 11 residues. The germline CDR1 and CDR2 sequences are SNHLY and FYNNEI. Trimming removed 7 bases from V and 5 bases from J, with 8 bases in between. The DNA of the CDR3 is TGTGCCAGCATGGTGGCAACTGAAGCTTTCTTT. It encodes CASMVATEAFF.

This sequence joins TRBV3-1 (or the pseudogene TRBV3-2) and TRBJ1-1; TRBD1 might be the D (5 bases). This CDR3 is built from 16 residues. Germline CDR1 and CDR2: LGHDT and YNNKEL (reference sequence). V lost 5 bases to trimming and J lost 0 bases, with 16 bases between them. The CDR3 DNA reads TGTGCCAGCAGCAAATTAGTGGGGGTTATGAACACTGAAGCTTTCTTT. It yields the protein CASSKLVGVMNTEAFF.

By proportion, this clone is medium-sized. The rearrangement joins TRBV28 to TRBJ1-5; the match to TRBD1 covers 7 bases. CDR3 size: 14 residues. From germline, CDR1 is MDHEN and CDR2 SYDVKM. V was pared by 10 bases and J by 1 base, with 7 bases of the junction left unmatched. This CDR3 is CATSTGLSNQPQHF. The CDR3 DNA reads as TGTGCCACCTCGACAGGGTTGAGCAATCAGCCCCAGCATTTT. Full variable domain (remainder filled in from reference TRBV28 and TRBJ1-5): DVKVTQSSRYLVKRTGEKVFLECVQDMDHENMFWYRQDPGLGLRLIYFSYDVKMKEKGDIPEGYSVSREKKERFSLILESASTNQTSMYLCATSTGLSNQPQHFGDGTRLSIL.